This T cell receptor (beta chain) was documented in a study of T cell changes during pregnancy in multiple sclerosis. The protocol was immunoSEQ multiplex PCR, while the TCRdb copy is restricted to in-frame clones and leaves out a portion. Of tens of thousands of clones in the sample, 90% to 95% were seen once. This TCR was sampled from a female donor in good health, enrolled as a control in a pregnancy study. The input for sequencing was peripheral blood, taken in the third trimester of pregnancy.

The CDR3 DNA sequence: TGTGCCAGCAGCTCGGGACTAGTCCCCTACGAGCAGTACTTC. It specifies CASSSGLVPYEQYF. V gene TRBV5-6 combines with J gene TRBJ2-7; 8 bases map to TRBD2. The CDR3 sequence is 14 residues long. Germline lookup yields CDR1 SGHDT and CDR2 YYEEEE. V lost 3 bases, J lost 2 bases, and 4 bases stayed unmatched.